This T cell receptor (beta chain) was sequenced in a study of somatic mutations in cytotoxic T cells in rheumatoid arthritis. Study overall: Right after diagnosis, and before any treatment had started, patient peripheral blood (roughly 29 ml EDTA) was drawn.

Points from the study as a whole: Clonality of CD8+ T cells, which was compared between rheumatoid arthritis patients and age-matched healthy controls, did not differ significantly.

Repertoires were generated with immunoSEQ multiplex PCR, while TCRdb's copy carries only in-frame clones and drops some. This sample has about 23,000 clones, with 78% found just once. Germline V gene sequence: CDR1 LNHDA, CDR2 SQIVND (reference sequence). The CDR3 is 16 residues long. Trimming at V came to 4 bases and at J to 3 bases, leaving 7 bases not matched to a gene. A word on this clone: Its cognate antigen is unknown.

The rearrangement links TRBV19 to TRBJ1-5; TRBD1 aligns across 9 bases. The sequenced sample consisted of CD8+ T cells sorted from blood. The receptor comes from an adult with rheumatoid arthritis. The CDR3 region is CASSTPGQGFNQPQHF. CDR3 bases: TGTGCCAGTAGTACCCCCGGACAGGGGTTCAATCAGCCCCAGCATTTT.